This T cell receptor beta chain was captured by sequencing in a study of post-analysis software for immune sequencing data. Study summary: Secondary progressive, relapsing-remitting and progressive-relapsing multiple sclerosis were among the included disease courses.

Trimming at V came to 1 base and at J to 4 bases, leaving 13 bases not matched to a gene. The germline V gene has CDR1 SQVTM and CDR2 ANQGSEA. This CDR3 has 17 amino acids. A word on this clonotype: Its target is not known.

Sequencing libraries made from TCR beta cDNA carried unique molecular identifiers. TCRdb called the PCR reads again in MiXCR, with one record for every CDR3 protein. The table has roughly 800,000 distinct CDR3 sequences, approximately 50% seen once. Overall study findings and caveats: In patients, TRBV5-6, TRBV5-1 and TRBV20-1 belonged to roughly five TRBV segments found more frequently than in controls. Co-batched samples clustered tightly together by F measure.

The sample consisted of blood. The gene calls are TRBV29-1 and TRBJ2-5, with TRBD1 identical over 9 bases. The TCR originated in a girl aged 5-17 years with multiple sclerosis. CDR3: CSVEGEAWGQGRETQYF. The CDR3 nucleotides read TGCAGCGTTGAAGGGGAGGCGTGGGGACAGGGAAGAGAGACCCAGTACTTC.